Sequencing of this T cell receptor beta chain was carried out in a study of OX40 agonist ivuxolimab in advanced cancers. Study information: Patients in the trial were receiving intravenous ivuxolimab every 2 weeks, at doses of 0.01 to 10 mg/kg. Prior anti-PD-1, anti-PD-L1 or anti-CTLA-4 therapy did not bar entry, and more than 35% had some.

In the case of this clone: Antigen unknown.

Germline-derived CDR1 and CDR2 are MNHEY and SVGAGI. With V trimmed by 4 bases and J by 1 base, 1 base remained unmatched. The CDR3 runs 15 residues. Study-wide findings and caveats: Also showing low normalized T-cell clonal expansion were some of the nonresponders.

Measured with immunoSEQ multiplex PCR; TCRdb has only the in-frame clones, and not every one. The repertoire holds 55,000 to 85,000 clones, with around 90% as singletons. This specimen was CD4+ or CD8+ T cells sorted from blood, taken in a trial of the OX40 agonist ivuxolimab. The sequence derives from an adult with an advanced solid tumor such as melanoma, head and neck, liver or kidney cancer. The J gene is TRBJ1-5, the V gene TRBV6-5; 10 nucleotides align to TRBD1. CDR3 nucleotides: TGTGCCAGCAGTTGGACAGGGGGAAGCAATCAGCCCCAGCATTTT. Its translation: CASSWTGGSNQPQHF.